What follows is one TCR beta chain and its context. Trimming cost V 0 bases and J 1 base, with 9 bases left between them. This CDR3 has 15 residues. Germline V gene lookup returns CDR1 SEHNR and CDR2 FQNEAQ (reference sequence). Methods used by the authors: Reference gene primer amplification gave estimated nucleated cell counts. Assay: immunoSEQ multiplex PCR; the TCRdb copy retains only in-frame clones and omits some. That table supplies the V and J calls and clone size; D and trimming were determined from the DNA. Of under 200,000 clones listed, about three quarters were seen once; the top ten hold roughly 8.6%. The sample originates from a study of blood T cell repertoires in COVID-19. Across the study: Both acute and convalescent COVID-19 samples were obtained from the United States, Italy and Spain.

What was sequenced was peripheral blood. This receptor was taken from a man between 60 and 70 years old with acute or convalescent COVID-19. This chain joins TRBV7-9 and TRBJ1-2; maybe TRBD1 (5 bases). CDR3 region: CASSLATVNNYGYTF. The DNA for the CDR3 is TGTGCCAGCAGCTTAGCGACAGTAAATAACTATGGCTACACCTTC.